This T cell receptor beta chain comes out of a study of cytomegalovirus exposure and HLA in healthy donors (dated by TCRdb to 2016 to 2017). At the level of the whole study: In an earlier analysis of under 600 of the donors, 250 to 350 Gb of sequence data and 90 million to 130 million unique TCR beta sequences from about 190 million T cells were reported. To study patterns of TCR occurrence, a later analysis re-analyzed previously published TCR beta repertoires from hundreds of donors and added high-resolution HLA genotyping. Donor age, sex, ethnicity and CMV serostatus were compiled together with the repertoire data. To predict cytomegalovirus infection status, the study combined high-throughput TCR immunosequencing, statistical association of individual TCRs with disease status, and machine learning. In addition to the first cohort of 650 to 800 subjects, a separate validation cohort of 120 different subjects was used. Typing coverage differed by locus: A, B, C, DRB1 and DQB1 were typed in about 629-640 donors, DQA1 in 500 to 550, DPA1 in around 580, and DPB1 in 400 to 480. All discovery cohort repertoires had been generated on a single sequencing platform. The study profiled the T cell repertoires of about 720 subjects by immunosequencing and related them to cytomegalovirus serostatus. Of the 300 to 500 genotyped donors, roughly 80% were placed in the genetic ancestry cluster associated with self-reported Caucasian donors. HLA typing included class I and class II loci at four-digit resolution. Because of strong linkage in the cohort, roughly five DR-DQ haplotypes were treated as single units for association and clustering. An early release that covered about 600 HLA-typed donors contained about 290 gigabases of sequencing data and 85 million to 100 million unique TCR sequences. In a later genetic analysis, genome-wide SNP genotypes for 398 of the 666 donors were used, and that subset was treated as a discovery cohort. In an earlier analysis of 500 to 650 of the donors, high-throughput TCR beta sequencing was used to judge whether each TCR beta V gene segment behaved as functional or pseudogenic. On average, roughly 240,000 unique TCR beta nucleotide sequences were sequenced per donor among more than 350 genotyped donors of the cohort, with 15% to 20% of those sequences being non-productive. The study was designed to test whether signatures of past pathogen exposure could be identified by cataloging public T cell receptors. Rather than using new phenotypic data, the later analysis identified candidate immune exposures from TCR beta sequences and from how often those sequences occurred across donors.

The library was made by the immunoSEQ multiplex PCR assay. The multiplex PCR relied on a mix of 60 forward primers for TCR Vbeta segments and 13 reverse primers for TCR Jbeta segments. The CDR3 region of rearranged TCR beta genes was amplified from genomic DNA with a multiplex PCR assay. The amplified TCR beta libraries were sequenced on the Illumina HiSeq System as 87-base-pair reads. From the authors' description of their analysis: A later analysis tallied around 82 million unique TCR beta chains across the 700 or so repertoires, and about 12 million of those chains were shared by two or more donors. Raw reads were error-corrected and collapsed into unique sequences by a nearest-neighbor algorithm in which closely related sequences were merged to remove PCR and sequencing errors. Alignment of CDR3 sequences to IMGT reference sequences was used to assign V, D and J gene segments. Each retained sequence needed at least a six-nucleotide match to both a V gene segment and a J gene segment. Rearrangements were called productive when the CDR3 lacked stop codons and stayed in frame with V and J; all others were non-productive. Following IMGT convention, CDR3 was defined as the stretch from the second conserved V-encoded cysteine to the conserved J-encoded phenylalanine. Sequences without an unambiguous match to a single V gene segment were excluded from the earlier analysis of approximately 560 of the donors. In an earlier analysis of a few hundred of the donors, V segments were called functional above 56.7% productive rearrangements and were called segregating when the between-donor standard deviation exceeded 5%. A statistical classification framework was built for diagnosing cytomegalovirus status from the catalog of TCR beta chain sequences. In a later analysis, V and J genes were assigned by comparing TCR nucleotide sequences against IMGT/GENE-DB human TR gene sequences. A later analysis assigned CDR3 sequences and most-parsimonious VDJ recombination scenarios with the TCRdist pipeline. In a later analysis, each TCR beta chain was defined by its CDR3 amino acid sequence together with its V-gene family, and reads without a unique V-gene family were excluded. To address suspected cross-contamination and a sequencing artifact, a later analysis removed 592 highly shared, low-generation-probability nucleotide sequences. A later analysis calculated a clonal expansion index for each public chain from normalized within-repertoire ranks of inferred template counts. In a later analysis, generation probabilities were computed using a VDJ recombination model fitted to out-of-frame rearrangements, and the results were checked against IGoR. In a later analysis, hypergeometric tests were used to score TCR-TCR, TCR-HLA and TCR-CMV co-occurrence, with a repertoire-size bias correction applied to TCR pairs. False discovery rates were estimated in a later analysis by permuting HLA or CMV assignments 20 times. A later analysis grouped co-occurring TCRs with DBSCAN, adding TCRdist sequence similarity when clustering within HLA-allele-positive subsets. For co-occurrence clustering, repertoires with fewer than 30,000 or more than 120,000 public chains were excluded, along with four to six repertoires with anomalous nucleotide sharing. TCRdb obtained this table from immuneACCESS and retained in-frame rearrangements with V and J assigned. These tables miss some clones; where compared with another copy, unresolved V genes account for less than half of the shortfall, and the remainder is unexplained. Clonal size and the V and J genes are those of that table, whereas D and trimming came from the DNA. Counted in this sample were some 150,000 clones; roughly three quarters of them appeared once. The ten largest clonotypes hold approximately 0.99% of the sample.

The germline V gene gives CDR1 as SQVTM and CDR2 as ANQGSEA. The CDR3 goes from the cysteine to the phenylalanine over 13 residues. Only the CDR3 DNA stays, 39 bases, in frame from base 1. Compared with germline, V lacks 3 bases and J lacks 6 bases; bases without a gene match: 4. To note about this clone: Its cognate antigen has yet to be identified. No clone much larger than this one lies a single base away; base qualities are absent.

General conclusions and limits of the study: A group of highly shared sequence variants was considered likely to be a technical artifact of the sequencing pipeline. Assigning TCR associations to individual alleles was difficult when HLA alleles, especially DR and DQ, strongly co-occurred. The classifier was reported to diagnose cytomegalovirus status with high specificity and sensitivity in both the original cohort and the validation cohort. A later analysis found that most CMV-associated TCR beta chains appeared HLA-restricted, with HLA associations seemingly driven largely by CMV exposure. In the study, around 150 TCR beta chains were listed as associated with cytomegalovirus. Three of the identified cytomegalovirus-associated TCR beta chains were confirmed in vitro to be specific for cytomegalovirus antigens. In this cohort, only TCR beta chains were sequenced, and detectable features were limited by the absence of alpha or paired-chain data. The only immune exposure information available for the cohort was CMV serostatus. Because HLA typing was unavailable for some donors at each locus, only the typed subset was used in association tests. A further reported finding was that TCR beta sequences accurately predicted the HLA-A and HLA-B alleles for most subjects in the first cohort. In a later analysis, several top co-occurrence clusters were reported to appear linked to parvovirus B19, influenza, CMV and Epstein-Barr virus. In a later analysis, TCR association rates were found to vary across HLA loci, with the most associated TCRs seen for DRB1 alleles and the fewest for HLA-C alleles. V-gene and J-gene trimming of TCR beta chains was associated with a missense DCLRE1C variant in a later genetic analysis, and the association was replicated in an independent cohort. The authors suggested that the approach could potentially be extended to other disease states and immunological phenotypes. A later analysis found that HLA-associated TCR beta chains were more clonally expanded and had lower generation probabilities than equally common non-associated chains. Presence/absence analyses assumed roughly uniform sequencing depth across donors, an assumption that may not hold. Linkage disequilibrium might explain the correlated functional status among segregating V segments, but an unknown experimental factor could not be ruled out. The earlier analysis of about 600 of the donors excluded roughly 16 rarely observed V segments, including chromosome 9 orphons, because counts were too low. Most TCR sequences were seen in very few donors, while some public TCRs were found in many individuals. Specific HLA alleles were associated with 16,951 TCR beta sequences at a false discovery rate of 0.05 in a later analysis. Broadly in line with IMGT annotations, most TCR beta V segments showed up in productive rearrangements about 87% or about 30% of the time in an earlier analysis of approximately 640 of the donors. A later genetic analysis reported fewer N-insertions in productive TCRs among donors in an Asian-associated ancestry cluster than the approximately 700-donor mean. The 87-base-pair reads could not distinguish some IMGT-functional V segments, including TRBV6-2 and TRBV6-3, so those segments were excluded.

The cohort consisted of 666 healthy bone marrow donors. At the time of sampling, all cohort members were nominally healthy, though unrecorded immune exposures were likely present. The donor was CMV seronegative and was included in the group of under 450 seronegative cohort members. Every donor gave a peripheral blood sample, and the peripheral blood mononuclear cells from that sample were used for TCR beta sequencing. The Qiagen DNeasy Blood Extraction Kit was used to extract genomic DNA from the blood cell samples. The sample consisted of PBMCs. The chain is encoded by TRBV29-1 joined to TRBJ2-3; the central 9 bases match TRBD1. The sequence was collected from a male donor in good health and CMV-seronegative. The DNA sequence is given as TGCAGCGTTGAGGGGACAGGGCAGGATACGCAGTATTTT. This is translated as CSVEGTGQDTQYF.